This T cell receptor (beta chain) appears in the sequencing data of a study of graft-versus-host responses after intestinal transplantation (dated by TCRdb to about 2021). With respect to the entire study: Multivisceral, liver-intestinal, or isolated intestinal transplants were received by the recipients. Rather than going through the commercial service, samples from three later patients were sequenced in-house on an Illumina MiSeq and processed with MiXCR. Donor T cell macrochimerism was defined as a peak of at least 4% donor T cells among recipient peripheral blood mononuclear cells. All recipients received anti-thymocyte globulin induction followed by maintenance tacrolimus and steroids for about three years. Alloreactive clones were identified by sequencing pre-transplant mixed lymphocyte reaction products and comparing these products with unstimulated pre-transplant donor and recipient T cells. Graft-versus-host and host-versus-graft alloreactive T cell clones were tracked in the graft, circulation and bone marrow after intestinal transplantation using bulk TCR-beta CDR3 sequencing. The cohort enrolled around 25 intestinal transplant recipients including one retransplant, and a few patients lacking pretransplant specimens were excluded.

Library construction relied on the immunoSEQ multiplex PCR assay. For most patients, genomic DNA was subjected to high-throughput TCR-beta CDR3 sequencing by Adaptive Biotechnologies. Regarding the original processing steps: TCR sequencing data for around 20 patients were retrieved from Adaptive's ImmunoSEQ software; a few other patients were processed with MiXCR and VDJtools. Because the origin of CDR3 nucleotide sequences shared between donor and recipient could not be assigned, those sequences were removed. At least 2-fold expansion over unstimulated cells and a minimum CFSE-low frequency of 0.002% (template counts) or 0.001% (read counts) were required for clones to be classified as alloreactive. A clone was considered mappable if detected in the sequenced pre-transplant spleen, lymph node, or MLR CFSE-low populations of the donor or recipient. The cumulative frequency of alloreactive clones was calculated as a percentage of all sequences, weighted by copy number. TCRdb took this table from immuneACCESS and kept in-frame rearrangements with V and J called. Such tables lack part of the clones; where checked against another copy, unresolved V genes explain under half of the gap, and the rest is unexplained. V and J calls and clone size come straight from that table; D and trimming were deduced from the DNA. This sample lists roughly 28,000 clones; 90% to 95% were detected once. The leading ten clones occupy 0.72% of the sample.

In the first month after transplant, blood samples were collected up to 4 times, and after that at least monthly when available. From the germline V gene (reference sequence), CDR1 is PRHDT and CDR2 is FYEKMQ. Reading from cysteine to phenylalanine, the CDR3 counts 12 amino acids. Just the 36-base CDR3 DNA is kept, in frame starting at base 1. V is shortened by 2 bases, J by 6 bases, and the region joining them spans 8 bases. General conclusions and limits of the study: High GvH to HvG T cell clonal ratios were observed in the allografts of patients with donor T cell macrochimerism. GvH clones were found in recipient bone marrow, and some of the GvH clones appeared earlier in ileal mucosa or blood, which is consistent with an intestinal mucosal origin. Conclusions were limited by the relatively low number and heterogeneity of intestinal transplant patients. Early after transplant, declines in HvG clones were associated with peak levels of circulating GvH clones.

This clone was recorded only once. The specificity of this receptor is unknown. No per-base quality is available; no much larger clone lies one base away. Here the chain combines TRBV13 and TRBJ2-7, with the D gene not confidently named. Material: PBMCs, obtained about 70 days after intestinal transplant. The sequence came from a human patient who received an intestinal transplant, so some T cells may come from the graft donor. The DNA is TGTGCCAGCAGCTTAAGGGTAAGCGAGCAGTACTTC. This gives the protein CASSLRVSEQYF.